These 5 T cell receptor beta chains were all obtained from the same sample, sequenced in a study of cytomegalovirus exposure and HLA in healthy donors. PCR involved 60 Vbeta and 13 Jbeta primers. The method was immunoSEQ multiplex PCR; TCRdb's version includes in-frame clones alone and lacks a portion of them. The sample includes tens of thousands of clones, roughly four fifths seen only once; the top ten take roughly 3.8%. Input material: PBMCs. The source of these receptors is a man in his fifties in good health and CMV-seronegative.

This clone turned up a few times. The chain links TRBV6-1 to TRBJ1-1, with TRBD1 matching over 7 bases. This CDR3 region has 14 residues. Germline V gene lookup returns CDR1 MNHNS and CDR2 SASEGT. V lost 2 bases to trimming and J lost 2 bases; unmatched junction nucleotides: 2. The CDR3 here is CASSEQGVNTEAFF. CDR3 coding DNA: TGTGCCAGCAGTGAACAGGGGGTTAACACTGAAGCTTTCTTT.

V is TRBV4-2 and J is TRBJ1-2; 9 bases align to TRBD1. V dropped 2 bases and J dropped 7; count of bases not matched to a gene: 8. CDR3 length: 15 amino acids. Germline CDR1 and CDR2: LGHNA and YNFKEQ. As DNA, the CDR3 is TGTGCCAGCAGCCAAACGGACAGGGGCGCTGGTGGCTACACCTTC. Amino acid sequence: CASSQTDRGAGGYTF.

The J gene is TRBJ2-3, the V gene TRBV9, with 13 bases that match TRBD2. The CDR3 contains 17 residues. Germline loops: CDR1 SGDLS, CDR2 YYNGEE. V shed 3 bases and J 4 bases; nucleotides not matched to a gene: 8. The CDR3 coding sequence is TGTGCCAGCAGCGCAGAGACTAGCGGGAGGAGGGCAGATACGCAGTATTTT. Its protein product is CASSAETSGRRADTQYF.

The chain carries TRBV30 and TRBJ1-5, with D tentatively TRBD1 (5 bases). Trimming shortened V by 4 bases and J by 1 base, and 14 bases separated the two germline ends. Looked up from germline, CDR1 is GTSNPN and CDR2 is SVGIG (reference sequence). CDR3 length equals 15 residues. As DNA, the CDR3 is TGTGCCTGGATCTCGGGGGGGGAGAGCAATCAGCCCCAGCATTTT. This gives the protein CAWISGGESNQPQHF.

The gene calls are TRBV5-4 and TRBJ2-1; D uncertain. Germline V gene data show CDR1 as SGHNT and CDR2 as YYREEE (reference sequence). V lost 1 base, J lost 7 bases, and 12 bases lay in between. The CDR3 is made up of 14 amino acids. The CDR3 sequence is CASSLQSFSNEQFF. CDR3 nucleotide sequence: TGTGCCAGCAGCTTGCAGTCCTTCTCGAATGAGCAGTTCTTC.